The sample holds many counts of the clone carrying this TCR beta chain. The data originate from a study of read filtering for tumor transcriptome and immune sequencing. Study overall: Revised staging placed roughly 8 patients in R-ISS I, 15 to 20 in II, 7 in III. Per sample, TCR-region reads ranged about 3.5 to 11 million by IR-seq, 85 to 1273 by RNA-seq.

This library used roughly 400 ng RNA and molecular barcoded adaptors spanning alpha/delta and beta/gamma chains. TCRdb called the reads again in MiXCR, with one record for every CDR3 protein. This sample yields tens of thousands of distinct CDR3 sequences, of which 15% to 25% are seen a single time; about an eighth belongs to the top ten. Germline V lookup: CDR1 SGHNT, CDR2 YYREEE (reference sequence). The CDR3 is 15 amino acids. V was clipped by 2 bases and J by 4 bases; unmatched bases: 4. The TCR sequence derives from a donor aged 40 or older with multiple myeloma. The sequenced sample consisted of a population of CD138-negative cells sorted from bone marrow. V and J are TRBV5-4 and TRBJ2-3; 10 nucleotides match TRBD1. The CDR3 DNA is TGTGCCAGCAGCTTCGAGACAGGGGGCGCAGATACGCAGTATTTT. Protein: CASSFETGGADTQYF. Filled out from reference TRBV5-4 and TRBJ2-3, the complete variable domain reads ETGVTQSPTHLIKTRGQQVTLRCSSQSGHNTVSWYQQALGQGPQFIFQYYREEENGRGNFPPRFSGLQFPNYSSELNVNALELDDSALYLCASSFETGGADTQYFGPGTRLTVL.